The 23 T cell receptor beta chains listed next were all sequenced from one sample in a study of control samples from healthy donors and cancer patients. Produced via immunoSEQ multiplex PCR; TCRdb's table is partial and in-frame only. The table has approximately 94,000 clones, roughly 86% seen once. Sequenced input: blood. These receptors were taken from a woman aged 45 to 65 in good health.

J is TRBJ2-5 and V is TRBV11-3, with 10 positions matching TRBD1. The trim removed 3 bases at V and 5 bases at J, leaving 12 bases unmatched. The CDR3 contains 17 residues. Germline V gene sequence: CDR1 SGHNT, CDR2 YENEEA. As DNA, the CDR3 is TGTGCCAGCAGCTTGGGGTCCGGGACAGGGGTGGGGGAGACCCAGTACTTC. Its translation: CASSLGSGTGVGETQYF.

A few counts support this clone. This chain joins TRBV4-2 and TRBJ1-2; unclear D gene. The V end was cut by 0 bases, the J end by 2 bases, with 13 bases between. Germline V gene data show CDR1 as LGHNA and CDR2 as YNFKEQ. The CDR3 length is 16 residues. The CDR3, as DNA: TGTGCCAGCAGCCAAGAGGGCAGGAACAAAAACTATGGCTACACCTTC. The encoded protein is CASSQEGRNKNYGYTF.

The genes are TRBV18 and TRBJ2-5, with D tentatively TRBD2 (6 bases). The CDR3 extends over 16 amino acids. Germline assignment: CDR1 KGHSH and CDR2 LQKENI. V dropped 3 bases and J dropped 5 bases, with 19 bases sitting between them. CDR3 in amino acids: CASSPQPGAGRETQYF. CDR3 sequence (DNA): TGTGCCAGCTCACCCCAGCCTGGGGCGGGGCGGGAGACCCAGTACTTC.

This clone has just one count. V is TRBV29-1 and J is TRBJ2-5; 13 bases align to TRBD2. V lost 6 bases and J lost 1; bases outside the gene matches: 2. Germline CDR1 and CDR2: SQVTM and ANQGSEA. The CDR3 has 14 amino acids. The chain's CDR3 is CSVGTSGIQETQYF. CDR3 DNA sequence: TGCAGCGTGGGGACTAGCGGGATCCAAGAGACCCAGTACTTC. The variable domain in full, completed from reference TRBV29-1 and TRBJ2-5, reads SAVISQKPSRDICQRGTSLTIQCQVDSQVTMMFWYRQQPGQSLTLIATANQGSEATYESGFVIDKFPISRPNLTFSTLTVSNMSPEDSSIYLCSVGTSGIQETQYFGPGTRLLVL.

V usage is TRBV27 and J usage is TRBJ2-3; D not resolved. The CDR3 sequence is 17 residues long. In germline, CDR1 is MNHEY, CDR2 SMNVEV (reference sequence). The V end lost 4 bases, the J end lost 0 bases, and 17 bases lay between the germline ends. CDR3 protein: CASSYAGLPTSTDTQYF. The CDR3 DNA is TGTGCCAGCAGTTACGCCGGGCTTCCCACTAGCACAGATACGCAGTATTTT.

The chain carries TRBV7-9 and TRBJ2-1; TRBD2 matches at 8 bases. The ends lost 1 base at V and 3 bases at J; junction bases unmatched: 5. CDR1 is SEHNR and CDR2 is FQNEAQ in the germline V gene (reference sequence). This CDR3 is built from 16 residues. This CDR3 reads CASSLDWRGDYNEQFF. CDR3 nucleotide sequence: TGTGCCAGCAGCTTAGATTGGCGGGGGGACTACAATGAGCAGTTCTTC.

The rearrangement joins TRBV12-3 or TRBV12-4 to TRBJ2-5, with 7 bases identical to TRBD1. V shed 6 bases, J shed 5 bases, and the junction held 6 bases outside the gene matches. There are 13 residues in the CDR3. In DNA, the CDR3 is TGTGCCAGCAGCAGAGGGGGCCGGGAGACCCAGTACTTC. This encodes CASSRGGRETQYF.

The rearrangement links TRBV11-3 to TRBJ2-1; tentatively, D is TRBD2 (6 bases). Germline loops: CDR1 SGHNT, CDR2 YENEEA. This CDR3 contains 14 residues. The V end lost 6 bases, the J end lost 4 bases, and 13 bases lay between the germline ends. CDR3 sequence: CASRGGPGYNEQFF. CDR3 in DNA: TGTGCCAGCAGAGGAGGGCCCGGATACAATGAGCAGTTCTTC.

The chain has TRBV6-5 and TRBJ1-1; D perhaps matches TRBD1 (6 bases). CDR3 length: 13 amino acids. V gave up 0 bases and J gave up 5 bases, with 7 bases separating them. The germline gives CDR1 MNHEY, CDR2 SVGAGI. The CDR3: CASSYSQGTEAFF. The CDR3 DNA reads TGTGCCAGCAGTTACTCGCAGGGGACTGAAGCTTTCTTT.

The chain employs TRBV19 and TRBJ2-2, with TRBD1 matching over 9 bases. The CDR3 consists of 15 residues. The V gene end was trimmed by 5 bases and the J gene end by 7 bases; junction bases not matched to a gene: 8. CDR1 is LNHDA, CDR2 SQIVND, per germline (reference sequence). The CDR3 is CASSQRTGAGGELFF. The DNA for the CDR3 is TGTGCCAGTAGTCAACGGACAGGGGCCGGCGGGGAGCTGTTTTTT.

The rearrangement joins TRBV7-9 to TRBJ2-7; weak D call: TRBD1 (5 bases). CDR1 is SEHNR, CDR2 FQNEAQ, per germline (reference sequence). The CDR3 has 15 amino acids. V was pared by 1 base and J by 0 bases, with 10 bases between. The CDR3 region has the DNA TGTGCCAGCAGCTTAGGGACACCGAGCTCCTACGAGCAGTACTTC. Its translation: CASSLGTPSSYEQYF.

The J gene is TRBJ2-3, the V gene TRBV29-1; D is undetermined. In germline, CDR1 is SQVTM, CDR2 ANQGSEA. Deletions cut 4 bases from V and 4 bases from J, with 6 bases between. The CDR3 runs 11 residues. The CDR3 DNA reads as TGCAGCGTTGGACGATCAGATACGCAGTATTTT. It codes for CSVGRSDTQYF.

The rearrangement joins TRBV4-2 to TRBJ2-7; the D is unclear. Trimming shortened V by 1 base and J by 1 base, and 8 bases separated the two germline ends. This CDR3 spans 14 amino acids. Looked up from germline, CDR1 is LGHNA and CDR2 is YNFKEQ. Here the CDR3 reads CASSQGKGSYEQYF. The DNA for the CDR3 is TGTGCCAGCAGCCAAGGGAAGGGTTCCTACGAGCAGTACTTC.

The chain joins TRBV20-1 to TRBJ2-1, with D perhaps TRBD1 (5 bases). Germline assignment: CDR1 DFQATT and CDR2 SNEGSKA (reference sequence). The V and J ends lost 4 bases and 15 bases respectively, with 16 bases between them. This CDR3 spans 11 amino acids. The CDR3 region is CSATGQAGPFF. DNA of the CDR3: TGCAGTGCTACTGGGCAAGCAGGGCCGTTCTTC.

A remark on this clone: A read error is likely, as this CDR3 ends without the conserved phenylalanine or tryptophan. The limits of the CDR3 on the DNA are not certain, so only TCRdb's listed CDR3 is given. The V call is TRBV24-1, the J call TRBJ2-7; TRBD2 is the table's D call and was not checked against the DNA. Germline V lookup: CDR1 KGHDR, CDR2 SFDVKD. The CDR3 is made up of 13 amino acids, end residues included. CDR3 protein: CATSDLQKLRAVL.

CDR3 protein: CASSPGLAGPYNEQFF. DNA for the CDR3: TGTGCCAGCAGCCCGGGACTAGCGGGGCCCTACAATGAGCAGTTCTTC. The V and J genes are TRBV6-4 and TRBJ2-1, with 13 bases matching TRBD2. With 6 bases clipped from V and 2 bases from J, the junction kept 4 bases outside the gene matches. This CDR3 contains 16 residues. Germline V lookup: CDR1 MRHNA, CDR2 SNTAGT.

This rearrangement joins TRBV27 to TRBJ1-3; 7 bases match TRBD1. Germline lookup yields CDR1 MNHEY and CDR2 SMNVEV (reference sequence). This CDR3 has 11 residues. The junction had 3 bases not matched to a gene; V was cut back by 7 bases and J by 9 bases. CDR3 residues: CASIQGGTIYF. Written as DNA, the CDR3 is TGTGCCAGCATCCAGGGGGGCACCATATATTTT.

This chain uses TRBV7-2 with TRBJ2-5; TRBD2 matches at 10 bases. The V gene's germline CDR1 is SGHTA and CDR2 FQGNSA. Trimming removed 3 bases from V and 4 bases from J; junction bases left unmatched: 11. This CDR3 region has 17 residues. CDR3 nucleotide sequence: TGTGCCAGCAGCTTCGGAACGGGACTAGCGAAGGGAGAGACCCAGTACTTC. This codes for CASSFGTGLAKGETQYF.

The genes are TRBV29-1 and TRBJ1-1; perhaps TRBD1 as D (6 bases). The CDR3 has 13 residues. Germline V gene data show CDR1 as SQVTM and CDR2 as ANQGSEA. V was pared by 7 bases and J by 4 bases, with 16 bases between. CDR3 sequence: CSAYREGGTEAFF. The CDR3 DNA is TGCAGCGCCTACAGGGAGGGCGGCACTGAAGCTTTCTTT.

V gene TRBV6-1 combines with J gene TRBJ1-2, with 8 bases lining up with TRBD1. V shed 3 bases and J 4 bases; nucleotides not matched to a gene: 7. This CDR3 comprises 15 residues. Germline lookup yields CDR1 MNHNS and CDR2 SASEGT. The CDR3 region is CASSESGGLVYGYTF. As DNA, the CDR3 is TGTGCCAGCAGTGAGTCAGGGGGCTTGGTCTATGGCTACACCTTC.

The chain combines TRBV18 with TRBJ2-3, with D possibly being TRBD1 (6 bases). The CDR3 spans 14 residues. Germline V gene lookup returns CDR1 KGHSH and CDR2 LQKENI. Trimming cost V 1 base and J 2 bases, with 7 bases left between them. The CDR3 loop is CASSPRGLTDTQYF. In DNA, the CDR3 is TGTGCCAGCTCACCACGGGGGCTCACAGATACGCAGTATTTT.

The chain links TRBV5-1 to TRBJ1-2; D is perhaps TRBD1 (5 bases). The V end lost 0 bases, the J end lost 7 bases, and 13 bases lay between the germline ends. The CDR3 length is 14 residues. The germline gives CDR1 SGHRS, CDR2 YFSETQ. CDR3 bases: TGCGCCAGCAGCTTGGGACAGTCCCACGGTGGCTACACCTTC. Encoded protein: CASSLGQSHGGYTF.

J is TRBJ1-6 and V is TRBV9; D remains ambiguous. From germline, CDR1 is SGDLS and CDR2 YYNGEE. The CDR3 sequence is 14 residues long. Trimming removed 1 base from V and 5 bases from J, with 7 bases in between. CDR3 sequence reads: CASSVSVDNSPLHF. The CDR3 DNA reads as TGTGCCAGCAGCGTATCAGTTGATAATTCACCCCTCCACTTT.